This TCR beta chain appears in the sequencing data of a study of a mutant IDH1 vaccine in newly diagnosed glioma. Generated by immunoSEQ multiplex PCR, the TCRdb table keeps only in-frame clones and is missing some. The data hold tens of thousands of clones, with 81% observed a single time. Study conclusions and caveats: There seemed to be no relation between pseudoprogression and changes in top peripheral T cell clonotypes.

There are 12 residues in the CDR3. The germline V gene encodes CDR1 LGHNA and CDR2 YNFKEQ. Trimming removed 2 bases from V and 4 bases from J, with 5 bases in between. Of note for this clone: The antigen is undetermined.

As to time point: week 35, safety follow-up. Every vaccination contained 300 ug of the mutant IDH1 20-mer peptide and was paired with topical imiquimod. The source is a woman between 40 and 50 years old with glioma. Some clones in this sample may be carry-over from other donors' samples. V gene TRBV4-2 combines with J gene TRBJ1-1; D unclear. The specimen was PBMCs, collected from a glioma patient whose treatment included an IDH1 peptide vaccine. CDR3 region: CASSQMGTEAFF. For the CDR3, the DNA is TGTGCCAGCAGCCAAATGGGCACTGAAGCTTTCTTT.